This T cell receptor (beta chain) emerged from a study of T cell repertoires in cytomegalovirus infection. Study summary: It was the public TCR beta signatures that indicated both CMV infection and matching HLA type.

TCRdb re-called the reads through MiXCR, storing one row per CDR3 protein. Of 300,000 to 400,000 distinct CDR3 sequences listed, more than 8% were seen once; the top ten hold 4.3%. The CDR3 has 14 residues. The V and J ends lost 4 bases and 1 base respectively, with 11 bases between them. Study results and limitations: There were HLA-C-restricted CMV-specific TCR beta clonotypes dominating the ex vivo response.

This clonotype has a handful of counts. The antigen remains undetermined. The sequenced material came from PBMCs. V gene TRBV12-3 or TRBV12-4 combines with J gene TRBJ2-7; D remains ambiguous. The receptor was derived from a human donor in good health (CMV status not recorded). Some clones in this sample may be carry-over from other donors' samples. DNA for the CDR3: TGTGCCAGCAGTTCGAAAGGGTTTTCCTACGAGCAGTACTTC. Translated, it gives CASSSKGFSYEQYF.